The next 27 T cell receptor beta chains were all read from a single sample in a study of shared clonotypes between healthy human individuals. Assay: immunoSEQ multiplex PCR; the TCRdb copy retains only in-frame clones and omits some. In the table there are about 680,000 clones, about 90% of which are singletons. Terminally differentiated effector memory CD45RA+ cells were excluded by CCR7 positive selection of CD45RO-negative cells. The sample consisted of naive CD8+ T cells sorted from blood. Every receptor here comes from a man younger than 45 in good health.

The V gene is TRBV5-1, the J gene TRBJ1-3; D is perhaps TRBD1 (6 bases). The germline V gene encodes CDR1 SGHRS and CDR2 YFSETQ. The CDR3 extends over 17 amino acids. Trimming took off 0 bases at V and 0 bases at J, with 13 bases between the two ends. As DNA, the CDR3 is TGCGCCAGCAGCTTGGGGAGGGGGGTTCCCTCTGGAAACACCATATATTTT. Translation gives CASSLGRGVPSGNTIYF.

This CDR3 reads CASSLSSPNGEQFF. The DNA of the CDR3 is TGTGCCAGCAGTTTATCCTCCCCGAACGGTGAGCAGTTCTTC. The rearrangement uses TRBV28 and TRBJ2-1; D is uncertain. CDR1 is MDHEN and CDR2 is SYDVKM in the germline V gene. The V end lost 1 base, the J end lost 9 bases, and 13 bases lay between the germline ends. CDR3 length: 14 amino acids.

The CDR3 region has the DNA TGTGCCAGTGGGGGAACGGGAGAATTCTACAATGAGCAGTTCTTC. Its protein is CASGGTGEFYNEQFF. V is TRBV27 and J is TRBJ2-1, with D perhaps matching TRBD2 (6 bases). This CDR3 has 15 amino acids. CDR1 is MNHEY and CDR2 is SMNVEV in the germline V gene (reference sequence). Deletions cut 9 bases from V and 3 bases from J, with 18 bases between.

The rearrangement joins TRBV2 to TRBJ1-2; D may be TRBD1 (6 bases). V was clipped by 10 bases and J by 4 bases, with 19 bases between them. The CDR3 is made up of 14 amino acids. Germline CDR1 is SNHLY and CDR2 is FYNNEI. The CDR3 DNA sequence: TGTGCCACCTATTCTGGGGGCCTCCTCTATGGCTACACCTTC. It translates to CATYSGGLLYGYTF.

Concerning this clone itself: The sample has other DNA sequences that encode this CDR3 too. This rearrangement joins TRBV7-9 to TRBJ1-1, with a tentative D call TRBD1 (6 bases). V dropped 5 bases and J dropped 1 base, with 8 bases sitting between them. CDR1 is SEHNR and CDR2 is FQNEAQ in the germline V gene (reference sequence). This CDR3 region has 13 residues. The CDR3 loop reads CASSRTANTEAFF. The DNA for the CDR3 is TGTGCCAGCAGCCGGACAGCGAACACTGAAGCTTTCTTT.

The gene calls are TRBV9 and TRBJ2-7; D is perhaps TRBD2 (6 bases). This CDR3 is 14 amino acids long. Germline CDR1 and CDR2: SGDLS and YYNGEE. The V end lost 0 bases, the J end lost 3 bases, and 10 bases lay between the germline ends. In nucleotides, the CDR3 is TGTGCCAGCAGCGTAGGGCGAGCGGGCTACGAGCAGTACTTC. Amino acids: CASSVGRAGYEQYF.

The rearrangement links TRBV27 to TRBJ1-1; D not resolved. Trimming took off 3 bases at V and 1 base at J, with 6 bases between the two ends. This CDR3 is built from 13 residues. The germline gives CDR1 MNHEY, CDR2 SMNVEV (reference sequence). The CDR3 loop reads CASSLWQNTEAFF. The CDR3 DNA sequence: TGTGCCAGCAGTTTGTGGCAGAACACTGAAGCTTTCTTT.

The gene calls are TRBV13 and TRBJ2-1, with 7 bases fitting TRBD2. The V segment lost 3 bases and the J segment 5 bases; nucleotides outside the gene matches: 10. Germline V CDR1 and CDR2: PRHDT, FYEKMQ (reference sequence). The CDR3 is made up of 16 amino acids. The CDR3 bases are TGTGCCAGCAGCTTGACTAGCCGATCCCCCCACAATGAGCAGTTCTTC. Translated, it gives CASSLTSRSPHNEQFF.

In its sample, this clone was seen a few times. As DNA, the CDR3 is TGTGCCAGCAGTAGGACAGGGAATCAGCCCCAGCATTTT. Its translation: CASSRTGNQPQHF. The rearrangement links TRBV6-5 to TRBJ1-5, with 8 bases identical to TRBD1. The CDR3 loop spans 13 amino acids. The V gene end was trimmed by 5 bases and the J gene end by 4 bases; junction bases not matched to a gene: 1. Germline V gene sequence: CDR1 MNHEY, CDR2 SVGAGI.

V is TRBV7-9 and J is TRBJ2-5; D remains ambiguous. The CDR3 runs to 16 residues. CDR1 is SEHNR, CDR2 FQNEAQ, per germline (reference sequence). With 3 bases removed from V and 1 base from J, the gap between germline ends came to 15 bases. The CDR3 protein is CASSFSSAALQETQYF. The CDR3 DNA reads as TGTGCCAGCAGCTTTTCTTCGGCGGCCCTCCAAGAGACCCAGTACTTC.

This clone has a single count. This rearrangement joins TRBV30 to TRBJ1-2; maybe TRBD1 (5 bases). The CDR3 contains 13 residues. Germline assignment: CDR1 GTSNPN and CDR2 SVGIG (reference sequence). V was trimmed by 4 bases and J by 6 bases, leaving 15 bases between them. CDR3 sequence (DNA): TGTGCCTGGATCCTCGTTGGGGGGGATGGCTACACCTTC. Protein product: CAWILVGGDGYTF. The full variable domain, rest sourced from reference TRBV30 and TRBJ1-2, is SQTIHQWPATLVQPVGSPLSLECTVEGTSNPNLYWYRQAAGRGLQLLFYSVGIGQISSEVPQNLSASRPQDRQFILSSKKLLLSDSGFYLCAWILVGGDGYTFGSGTRLTVV.

The chain carries TRBV7-3 and TRBJ2-2; TRBD2 is a possible D gene (6 bases). V lost 5 bases, J lost 6 bases, and 10 bases lay in between. CDR1 and CDR2 (germline): SGHTA, FQGTGA. The CDR3 extends over 13 amino acids. In DNA form, the CDR3 reads TGTGCCAGCAGCCACCCGGGGGCCGGGGAGCTGTTTTTT. This gives the protein CASSHPGAGELFF. The complete variable domain, with remaining parts taken from reference TRBV7-3 and TRBJ2-2, reads GAGVSQTPSNKVTEKGKYVELRCDPISGHTALYWYRQSLGQGPEFLIYFQGTGAADDSGLPNDRFFAVRPEGSVSTLKIQRTERGDSAVYLCASSHPGAGELFFGEGSRLTVL.

This chain uses TRBV7-9 with TRBJ2-5, with D possibly TRBD1 on 6 matching bases. Looked up from germline, CDR1 is SEHNR and CDR2 is FQNEAQ (reference sequence). With 4 bases removed from V and 4 bases from J, the gap between germline ends came to 13 bases. The CDR3 is 14 residues long. The DNA for the CDR3 is TGTGCCAGCAGCTCCCAGACAGGCTCAGAGACCCAGTACTTC. Its protein product is CASSSQTGSETQYF.

This chain joins TRBV2 and TRBJ2-1, with D uncertain. This CDR3 has 12 amino acids. Per germline, CDR1 SNHLY and CDR2 FYNNEI. V lost 2 bases and J 3 bases, leaving 2 bases between the germline ends. CDR3 sequence: CASSEHYNEQFF. The CDR3 DNA sequence: TGTGCCAGCAGTGAACACTACAATGAGCAGTTCTTC.

The chain links TRBV7-8 to TRBJ2-7, with D perhaps matching TRBD1 (5 bases). This CDR3 is 15 amino acids long. The ends were cut back, 3 bases at V and 0 bases at J, with 12 bases in the middle. In germline, CDR1 is SGHVS, CDR2 FQNEAQ. Written as DNA, the CDR3 is TGTGCCAGCAGCTTTGGGGCAGGTCTCTCCTACGAGCAGTACTTC. Protein: CASSFGAGLSYEQYF.

V is TRBV6-5 and J is TRBJ2-1, with D maybe TRBD2 (6 bases). CDR1 is MNHEY and CDR2 is SVGAGI in the germline V gene. V was clipped by 4 bases and J by 4 bases, with 17 bases between them. The CDR3 is 16 residues long. The CDR3 coding sequence is TGTGCCAGCAGTTCCCCTACTCCTGGGGGGTACAATGAGCAGTTCTTC. The encoded protein is CASSSPTPGGYNEQFF.

The rearrangement uses TRBV7-8 and TRBJ2-7; 9 bases match TRBD1. The V gene's germline CDR1 is SGHVS and CDR2 FQNEAQ. The CDR3 extends over 16 amino acids. The V segment lost 1 base and the J segment 6 bases; nucleotides outside the gene matches: 10. The DNA for the CDR3 is TGTGCCAGCAGCTTAGGACCGGGGACAGGGCCCCGCGAGCAGTACTTC. This sequence encodes CASSLGPGTGPREQYF.

In this sample, this clone turned up a few times. V and J are TRBV27 and TRBJ2-1; D is uncertain. Germline V gives CDR1 MNHEY, CDR2 SMNVEV (reference sequence). Trimming pared 5 bases from V and 7 bases from J, leaving 6 bases between. CDR3 size: 11 residues. The chain's CDR3 is CASSIGNEQFF. CDR3 nucleotides: TGTGCCAGCAGTATCGGAAATGAGCAGTTCTTC.

This chain joins TRBV15 and TRBJ1-1; D may be TRBD1 (5 bases). This CDR3 comprises 15 residues. Trimming left V 1 base short and J 4 bases short, with 13 bases between. In germline, CDR1 is LNHNV, CDR2 YYDKDF (reference sequence). The CDR3 region is CATSRGWAGSTEAFF. The CDR3 DNA reads TGTGCCACCAGCAGAGGATGGGCAGGGAGCACTGAAGCTTTCTTT.

The chain has TRBV7-9 and TRBJ2-4; TRBD1 might be the D (5 bases). Germline values: CDR1 SEHNR, CDR2 FQNEAQ (reference sequence). V was shortened by 2 bases and J by 15 bases, with 17 bases between the two germline ends. CDR3 size: 13 residues. CDR3 loop: CASSLIAGNGGYF. The CDR3 DNA sequence: TGTGCCAGCAGCTTAATTGCAGGGAATGGCGGGTACTTC. The full variable domain, in which reference TRBV7-9 and TRBJ2-4 provide the parts outside the CDR3, is DTGVSQNPRHKITKRGQNVTFRCDPISEHNRLYWYRQTLGQGPEFLTYFQNEAQLEKSRLLSDRFSAERPKGSFSTLEIQRTEQGDSAMYLCASSLIAGNGGYFGAGTRLSVL.

The chain couples TRBV9 to TRBJ2-7, with 7 bases aligning to TRBD2. There are 15 residues in the CDR3. The germline gives CDR1 SGDLS, CDR2 YYNGEE. J gave up 7 bases and V 4 bases, and 14 bases lay outside the gene matches. CDR3 nucleotide sequence: TGTGCCAGCAGCCCCACTCCAGGGAGGGCCTGGGAGCAGTACTTC. This translates into CASSPTPGRAWEQYF. The complete variable domain, with remaining parts taken from reference TRBV9 and TRBJ2-7, reads DSGVTQTPKHLITATGQRVTLRCSPRSGDLSVYWYQQSLDQGLQFLIQYYNGEERAKGNILERFSAQQFPDLHSELNLSSLELGDSALYFCASSPTPGRAWEQYFGPGTRLTVT.

This rearrangement joins TRBV4-1 to TRBJ1-1; maybe TRBD1 (6 bases). The CDR3 sequence is 15 residues long. V shed 1 base and J shed 3 bases, with 12 bases lying between them. The germline V gene encodes CDR1 MGHRA and CDR2 YSYEKL. CDR3 sequence (DNA): TGCGCCAGCAGCCAAGGCAGGGGTGGTTACACTGAAGCTTTCTTT. Protein: CASSQGRGGYTEAFF.

The chain recombines TRBV7-9 with TRBJ1-3; possible D gene TRBD1, 6 bases. Trimming removed 5 bases from V and 4 bases from J, with 24 bases in between. The length of the CDR3 is 18 residues. Looked up from germline, CDR1 is SEHNR and CDR2 is FQNEAQ (reference sequence). The CDR3 DNA sequence: TGTGCCAGCAGCCCCCCATTGGGGGGCCGCGCATCCGGAAACACCATATATTTT. Protein product: CASSPPLGGRASGNTIYF.

The chain recombines TRBV5-1 with TRBJ2-3; TRBD1 might be the D (6 bases). This CDR3 region has 14 residues. CDR1 is SGHRS and CDR2 is YFSETQ in the germline V gene. V was pared by 3 bases and J by 0 bases, with 8 bases between. The CDR3 DNA reads TGCGCCAGCAGCTCGGACAGCAGCACAGATACGCAGTATTTT. It specifies CASSSDSSTDTQYF.

The rearrangement uses TRBV30 and TRBJ2-7; 7 positions match TRBD1. V was pared by 2 bases and J by 5 bases, with 15 bases of the junction left unmatched. Germline V gene sequence: CDR1 GTSNPN, CDR2 SVGIG (reference sequence). CDR3 length: 16 amino acids. The CDR3 loop reads CAWSFGTTGFFDEQYF. CDR3 DNA: TGTGCCTGGAGTTTTGGCACGACAGGGTTCTTCGACGAGCAGTACTTC.

This chain joins TRBV29-1 and TRBJ2-4, with 9 bases fitting TRBD1. This CDR3 comprises 12 residues. V shed 7 bases and J 8 bases; nucleotides not matched to a gene: 6. CDR1 is SQVTM, CDR2 ANQGSEA, per germline. The CDR3 bases are TGCAGCGCCGTAGACAGGGGGGACATTCAGTACTTC. It encodes CSAVDRGDIQYF. Based on the CDR3 plus reference TRBV29-1 and TRBJ2-4, the full variable domain is SAVISQKPSRDICQRGTSLTIQCQVDSQVTMMFWYRQQPGQSLTLIATANQGSEATYESGFVIDKFPISRPNLTFSTLTVSNMSPEDSSIYLCSAVDRGDIQYFGAGTRLSVL.

This chain joins TRBV29-1 and TRBJ1-1; D unclear. Germline V gene lookup returns CDR1 SQVTM and CDR2 ANQGSEA. CDR3 size: 10 residues. Trimming took 3 bases from V and 7 from J, leaving 6 bases between them. CDR3 sequence: CSVEPYEAFF. The CDR3 DNA reads as TGCAGCGTTGAGCCCTATGAAGCTTTCTTT.